This TCR beta chain comes out of a study of CD8 T cells in ankylosing spondylitis. Study-wide results and caveats: Earlier reports found some motif variants in synovial fluid and blood in reactive arthritis.

To note about this clonotype: As yet, its antigen is unknown.

The CDR3 has 12 residues. Germline V CDR1 and CDR2: DFQATT, SNEGSKA (reference sequence). V dropped 8 bases and J dropped 4 bases, with 15 bases sitting between them. TCRdb reprocessed the 5' RACE reads via MiXCR and lists one record per CDR3 protein. In the table there are about 320,000 distinct CDR3 sequences, 11% of which are singletons. The source of this sequence is a female donor with ankylosing spondylitis or in good health (not recorded which). Input material: blood, either unsorted or a sorted T cell fraction (not recorded which). The V gene is TRBV20-1, the J gene TRBJ2-7; D perhaps matches TRBD2 (6 bases). CDR3 sequence reads: CSLTGTGYEQYF. CDR3 coding DNA: TGCAGTCTAACCGGGACTGGGTACGAGCAGTACTTC.